Listed below are T cell receptor beta chains from one sample, sequenced in a study of T cell changes during pregnancy in multiple sclerosis. Assay: immunoSEQ multiplex PCR; the TCRdb copy retains only in-frame clones and omits some. Here the sample spans tens of thousands of clones, 90% being singletons. This sample comprised CD8+ T cells from peripheral blood mononuclear cells, obtained in the second trimester of pregnancy. These receptors all come from a female donor with multiple sclerosis, enrolled in a pregnancy study. Each CDR3 is given with its conserved first and last residue. D genes are given only for firm matches. Where a row states a size, it is once, few, many or the class of an expanded clone; other rows omit it.

TRBV5-1	TRBJ2-7	-	-	TGCGCCAGCAGCTTGGCCCTACGGGGCTACGAGCAGTACTTC	CASSLALRGYEQYF
TRBV7-9	TRBJ2-7	-	-	TGTGCCAGCAGCTCCTCAAATCTACGGGGCTACGAGCAGTACTTC	CASSSSNLRGYEQYF
TRBV7-9	TRBJ2-7	-	-	TGTGCCAGCAGCGCATTAGTCTACGAGCAGTACTTC	CASSALVYEQYF
TRBV10-3	TRBJ2-7	-	once	TGTGCCATCAGTGAGTCGATATCGGCCAGGGACTACGAGCAGTACTTC	CAISESISARDYEQYF
TRBV7-6	TRBJ2-1	-	-	TGTGCCAGCAGCTTCTCTGCAATGCCTGCGAATGAGCAGTTCTTC	CASSFSAMPANEQFF
TRBV6-1	TRBJ1-5	-	-	TGTGCCAGCAGTGAAGACGAGACAGTCTATAGCAATCAGCCCCAGCATTTT	CASSEDETVYSNQPQHF
TRBV19	TRBJ1-2	-	-	TGTGCCAGTAGTATAGATCGGGGGTATGGCTACACCTTC	CASSIDRGYGYTF
TRBV6-5	TRBJ1-1	TRBD1	-	TGTGCCAGCAGTTACTCGGACAGGGGAGGCACTGAAGCTTTCTTT	CASSYSDRGGTEAFF
TRBV27	TRBJ1-1	-	once	TGTGCCAGCAGTTCGACAGGTTGGGACACTGAAGCTTTCTTT	CASSSTGWDTEAFF
TRBV19	TRBJ1-4	-	-	TGTGCCAGTATCCGGTCCGCTCACGCTAATGAAAAACTGTTTTTT	CASIRSAHANEKLFF
TRBV29-1	TRBJ2-1	-	-	TGCAGCGTGATCCCCGGAGGTTTCTACAATGAGCAGTTCTTC	CSVIPGGFYNEQFF
TRBV28	TRBJ2-7	TRBD1	-	TGTGCCAGCGCGGACAGGGGGACTTCCTACGAGCAGTACTTC	CASADRGTSYEQYF
TRBV28	TRBJ1-5	TRBD1	-	TGTGCCAGCAGTTCCGACAGGGGACGACAGCCCCAGCATTTT	CASSSDRGRQPQHF
TRBV2	TRBJ2-7	TRBD2	-	TGTGCCAGCAGTGAGGGTCTAGCGGGAGGCACCTACGAGCAGTACTTC	CASSEGLAGGTYEQYF
TRBV13	TRBJ2-5	TRBD1	-	TGTGCCAGCAGCTCGACAGGGGGCTGGGAGACCCAGTACTTC	CASSSTGGWETQYF
TRBV7-4	TRBJ2-2	-	once	TGTGCCAGCAGCGCTTACAGGGTCCACACCGGGGAGCTGTTTTTT	CASSAYRVHTGELFF
TRBV6-5	TRBJ2-2	TRBD2	-	TGTGCCAGCAGTTACACGGCGGGGGGCACCGGGGAGCTGTTTTTT	CASSYTAGGTGELFF
TRBV6-4	TRBJ2-1	TRBD2	medium-sized	TGTGCCAGCAGCTTTACTAGCGGGAAGGGGAATGAGCAGTTCTTC	CASSFTSGKGNEQFF
TRBV27	TRBJ2-7	-	-	TGTGCCAGCGGCCGAGCGGGTATTGCCTACGAGCAGTACTTC	CASGRAGIAYEQYF
TRBV27	TRBJ2-5	TRBD2	-	TGTGCCAGCAGTTATGACACTAGCGGGAGTTATGTGACCCAGTACTTC	CASSYDTSGSYVTQYF
TRBV9	TRBJ2-2	TRBD2	-	TGTGCCAGCAGCGTCGGCGGGAGTGCCACCGGGGAGCTGTTTTTT	CASSVGGSATGELFF
TRBV30	TRBJ2-1	-	-	TGTGCCTGGTGGTCGAGCGGGCCCTACAATGAGCAGTTCTTC	CAWWSSGPYNEQFF
TRBV15	TRBJ2-7	TRBD2	-	TGTGCCACCAGCAGAGAGCCCGGACTAGCGCCGACCTACGAGCAGTACTTC	CATSREPGLAPTYEQYF
TRBV6-4	TRBJ2-3	TRBD2	medium-sized	TGTGCCAGCAGCGGGAGGGAGACAGATACGCAGTATTTT	CASSGRETDTQYF
TRBV11-2	TRBJ2-1	-	-	TGTGCCAGCAGCTTAGTCACTGTTGAGCAGTTCTTC	CASSLVTVEQFF
TRBV7-2	TRBJ1-2	-	once	TGTGCCAGCAGCCCCCGGGTGGAGGGGTACTATGGCTACACCTTC	CASSPRVEGYYGYTF
TRBV29-1	TRBJ2-2	-	few	TGCAGCGTTACAGGGACCGGGGAGCTGTTTTTT	CSVTGTGELFF
TRBV11-1	TRBJ2-7	TRBD1	-	TGTGCCAGCAGCTTAGCCCCCGGGACAGTCTACGAGCAGTACTTC	CASSLAPGTVYEQYF
TRBV2	TRBJ2-5	-	-	TGTGCCAGCAGTGATTTCCGGGTCCAAGAGACCCAGTACTTC	CASSDFRVQETQYF
TRBV7-9	TRBJ2-7	TRBD1	-	TGTGCCAGCAGCTCCTTTAACAGGGGTACTTACGAGCAGTACTTC	CASSSFNRGTYEQYF
TRBV18	TRBJ1-2	-	-	TGTGCCAGCTCACCACCGTTCGATCCGGGAAACTATGGCTACACCTTC	CASSPPFDPGNYGYTF
TRBV6-5	TRBJ2-1	TRBD1	-	TGTGCCAGCAGTTACTCGACGGGACAGGTTTACAATGAGCAGTTCTTC	CASSYSTGQVYNEQFF
TRBV28	TRBJ1-1	TRBD1	few	TGTGCCAGCAGTTTCCCAGGGGGCACTGAAGCTTTCTTT	CASSFPGGTEAFF
TRBV4-1	TRBJ1-2	-	-	TGCGCCAGCAGCCAAGAGGGAGCTAACTATGGCTACACCTTC	CASSQEGANYGYTF
TRBV7-9	TRBJ2-3	-	-	TGTGCCAGCAGCTTAAATGGGGCAAAGGATACGCAGTATTTT	CASSLNGAKDTQYF
TRBV28	TRBJ2-3	TRBD2	-	TGTGCCAGCAGTTTACTACTAGCGGTTAGCACAGATACGCAGTATTTT	CASSLLLAVSTDTQYF
TRBV7-2	TRBJ2-1	TRBD2	-	TGTGCCAGCAGCTTGGCCAGCGGGAGGGCCGACAATGAGCAGTTCTTC	CASSLASGRADNEQFF
TRBV30	TRBJ1-2	TRBD1	-	TGTGCCTGGACAGGGGGCTGGGGCTACACCTTC	CAWTGGWGYTF
TRBV7-9	TRBJ2-5	-	-	TGTGCCAGCAGCTTAGCCCCGACAGGATCCCAAGAGACCCAGTACTTC	CASSLAPTGSQETQYF
TRBV27	TRBJ2-3	TRBD2	-	TGTGCCAGCAAATCCTGGGCGGGAGGGCTAGATACGCAGTATTTT	CASKSWAGGLDTQYF
TRBV6-5	TRBJ1-4	-	few	TGTGCCAGCAGAACTACAGGGTTTGAAGAACTGTTTTTT	CASRTTGFEELFF
TRBV7-9	TRBJ2-1	TRBD2	once	TGTGCCAGCAGCTTCCCCACTAGCGGGCATTCCAATGAGCAGTTCTTC	CASSFPTSGHSNEQFF
TRBV27	TRBJ2-3	TRBD1	-	TGTGCCAGCAGTGCCTCGGAGAGGGGGCCTACAGATACGCAGTATTTT	CASSASERGPTDTQYF
TRBV28	TRBJ2-1	TRBD2	once	TGTGCCAGCAGTCCGACCCAAGAAATTAAGCGGGAGGGATACAATGAGCAGTTCTTC	CASSPTQEIKREGYNEQFF
TRBV28	TRBJ2-1	TRBD2	few	TGTGCCAGCAGTCCACTTTGGGGGACTAGTGAGGATGGCTCCTACAATGAGCAGTTCTTC	CASSPLWGTSEDGSYNEQFF
TRBV28	TRBJ2-1	TRBD2	-	TGTGCCAGCAGTTTAACCGGGACTAGCTTCTATGAGCAGTTCTTC	CASSLTGTSFYEQFF
TRBV9	TRBJ2-7	-	-	TGTGCCAGCAGTGTTGGCAGGGCGGGGTTACAGTACTTC	CASSVGRAGLQYF
TRBV27	TRBJ2-7	TRBD1	once	TGTGCCAGCAGTCACGACAGGGTCTACGAGCAGTACTTC	CASSHDRVYEQYF
TRBV6-1	TRBJ2-7	-	-	TGTGCCAGCAGTGAAGCCGGGTCCTACGAGCAGTACTTC	CASSEAGSYEQYF
TRBV11-2	TRBJ2-7	TRBD2	-	TGTGCCAGCAGCTTAGCGGGTAGCGGGAGAGGGTACGAGCAGTACTTC	CASSLAGSGRGYEQYF
TRBV7-9	TRBJ2-3	-	-	TGTGCCAGCAGCCTCCCCGGGATGGCAGATACGCAGTATTTT	CASSLPGMADTQYF
TRBV10-3	TRBJ2-1	TRBD2	-	TGTGCCATCAGTGAGGGCGAGCGGGAGACCTACAATGAGCAGTTCTTC	CAISEGERETYNEQFF
TRBV19	TRBJ1-2	TRBD1	-	TGTGCCAGTAGTGCTCCGGGACAGAGCTATGGCTACACCTTC	CASSAPGQSYGYTF
TRBV7-9	TRBJ1-2	-	-	TGTGCCAGCAGCTTAGCGTACTTAGAGTCTAACTATGGCTACACCTTC	CASSLAYLESNYGYTF
TRBV4-1	TRBJ2-1	TRBD2	-	TGCGCCAGCAGCCAAGAAATTGGGCTAGCGGGTAACAATGAGCAGTTCTTC	CASSQEIGLAGNNEQFF
TRBV19	TRBJ2-2	-	few	TGTGCCAGTAGTATCGCCCCCTACTCGAACACCGGGGAGCTGTTTTTT	CASSIAPYSNTGELFF
TRBV9	TRBJ2-7	TRBD1	-	TGTGCCAGCAGCGTCGGGACAGGGGGGCAGGAAACCTACGAGCAGTACTTC	CASSVGTGGQETYEQYF
TRBV7-4	TRBJ1-4	TRBD1	-	TGTGCCAGCAGCTTAGCGCCCGGACAGGTATATTCCCCCCTACTATCGAGAAATGAAAAACTGTTTTTT	CASSLAPGQVYSPLLSRNEKLFF
TRBV19	TRBJ2-3	-	-	TGTGCCACCCTCGATCCCGACTATGGGATAGATACGCAGTATTTT	CATLDPDYGIDTQYF
TRBV7-6	TRBJ1-5	TRBD1	-	TGTGCCAGCAGCCGGGGGCCCGGGACAGCTAGCAATCAGCCCCAGCATTTT	CASSRGPGTASNQPQHF